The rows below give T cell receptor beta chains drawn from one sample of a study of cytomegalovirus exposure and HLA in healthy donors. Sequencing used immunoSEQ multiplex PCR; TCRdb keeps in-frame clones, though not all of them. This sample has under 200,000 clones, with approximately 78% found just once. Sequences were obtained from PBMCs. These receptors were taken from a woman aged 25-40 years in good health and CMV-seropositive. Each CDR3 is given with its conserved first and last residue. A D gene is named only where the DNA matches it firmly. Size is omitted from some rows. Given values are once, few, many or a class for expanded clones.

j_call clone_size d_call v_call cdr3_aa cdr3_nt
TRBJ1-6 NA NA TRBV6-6 CASSPLQRGTPLHF TGTGCCAGCAGTCCCTTACAAAGGGGGACACCCCTCCACTTT
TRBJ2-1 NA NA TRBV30 CAWSRREVWNEQFF TGTGCCTGGAGTAGAAGGGAGGTCTGGAATGAGCAGTTCTTC
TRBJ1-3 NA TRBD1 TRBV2 CASSVEGQGGNTIYF TGTGCCAGCAGTGTTGAGGGACAGGGAGGAAACACCATATATTTT
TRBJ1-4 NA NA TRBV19 CASSIGEDYEKLFF TGTGCCAGTAGTATCGGGGAGGATTATGAAAAACTGTTTTTT
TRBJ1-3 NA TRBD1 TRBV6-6 CASSYSGQGPGNTIYF TGTGCCAGCAGTTACTCGGGACAGGGACCCGGAAACACCATATATTTT
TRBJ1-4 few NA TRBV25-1 CASSEPGAGEKLFF TGTGCCAGCAGTGAACCAGGGGCCGGCGAAAAACTGTTTTTT
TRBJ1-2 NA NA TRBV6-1 CASSEVNGRSYTF TGTGCCAGCAGTGAGGTGAACGGGAGGAGCTACACCTTC
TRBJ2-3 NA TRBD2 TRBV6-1 CASTEWGLAGGQYF TGTGCCAGCACCGAATGGGGGCTAGCGGGGGGCCAGTATTTT
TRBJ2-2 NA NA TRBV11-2 CASSDGGQMIYTGELFF TGTGCCAGCAGCGACGGGGGACAGATGATATACACCGGGGAGCTGTTTTTT
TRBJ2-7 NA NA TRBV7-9 CASSNLDSYEQYF TGTGCCAGCTCTAACCTTGACTCCTACGAGCAGTACTTC
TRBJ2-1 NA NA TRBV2 CASSDGGGGPRGEQFF TGTGCCAGCAGCGACGGTGGGGGGGGGCCTCGCGGTGAGCAGTTCTTC